Sequencing of this TCR beta chain was carried out in a study of cytomegalovirus exposure and HLA in healthy donors. Whole-study context: It was reported in a later analysis that the 95 to 150 validation repertoires used the same platform as the 550 to 850 first-cohort repertoires. Study-level findings and limits: Most TCR sequences were rare, but some public TCRs occurred in many donors. That first-cohort TCR clusters tended to co-occur in the 120 or so validation repertoires was found in a later analysis.

Assay used: immunoSEQ multiplex PCR; TCRdb lists only in-frame clones, some missing. The sample includes a few hundred thousand clones, 85% to 90% of them seen just once. This clone was observed a few times. Its antigen is unknown. The study drew the donors from its approximately 110-subject validation cohort, separate from the approximately 700-subject first cohort. The sequencing input was PBMCs. The receptor was derived from a woman between 18 and 29 years old in good health and CMV-seronegative.

CDR3 in amino acids: CASTERSYGYTF. The DNA for the CDR3 is TGTGCCAGTACGGAGAGAAGCTATGGCTACACCTTC. This chain links TRBV19 with TRBJ1-2; D not certain. Trimming cost V 7 bases and J 4 bases, with 10 bases left between them. CDR1 and CDR2 (germline): LNHDA, SQIVND (reference sequence). This CDR3 comprises 12 residues. Using reference TRBV19 and TRBJ1-2 for the parts outside the CDR3, the full variable domain is DGGITQSPKYLFRKEGQNVTLSCEQNLNHDAMYWYRQDPGQGLRLIYYSQIVNDFQKGDIAEGYSVSREKKESFPLTVTSAQKNPTAFYLCASTERSYGYTFGSGTRLTVV.